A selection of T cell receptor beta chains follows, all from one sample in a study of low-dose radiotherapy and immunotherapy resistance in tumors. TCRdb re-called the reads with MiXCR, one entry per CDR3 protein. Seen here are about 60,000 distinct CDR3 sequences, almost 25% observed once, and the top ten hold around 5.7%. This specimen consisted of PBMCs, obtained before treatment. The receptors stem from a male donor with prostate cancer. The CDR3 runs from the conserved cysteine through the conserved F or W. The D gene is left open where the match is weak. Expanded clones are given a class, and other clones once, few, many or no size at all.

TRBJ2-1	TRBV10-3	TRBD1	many	CATYSWPGQGADEQFF	TGTGCCACCTACTCCTGGCCGGGACAGGGGGCAGATGAGCAGTTCTTC
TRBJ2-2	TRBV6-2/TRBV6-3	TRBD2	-	CASSKVAGGPITGELFF	TGTGCCAGCAGTAAGGTAGCGGGAGGGCCCATCACCGGGGAGCTGTTTTTT
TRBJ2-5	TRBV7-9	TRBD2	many	CASSLAGGETQYF	TGTGCCAGCAGCCTAGCGGGGGGAGAGACCCAGTACTTC
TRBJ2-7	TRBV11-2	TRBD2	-	CASSRATGRGTYEQYF	TGTGCCAGCAGCCGAGCCACGGGGAGGGGCACCTACGAGCAGTACTTC
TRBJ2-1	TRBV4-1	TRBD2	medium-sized	CASSQESSGGYNEQFF	TGCGCCAGCAGCCAAGAGTCTAGCGGGGGATACAATGAGCAGTTCTTC
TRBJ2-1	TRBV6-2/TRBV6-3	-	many	CASSESWVNDEQFF	TGCGCCAGCAGTGAGTCGTGGGTGAATGATGAGCAGTTCTTC
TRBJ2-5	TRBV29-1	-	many	CSVVGAPLQETQYF	TGCAGCGTTGTAGGGGCCCCCCTCCAAGAGACCCAGTACTTC
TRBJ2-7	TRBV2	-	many	CASRGGPTGDEQYF	TGTGCCAGCAGGGGGGGACCCACAGGGGACGAGCAGTACTTC
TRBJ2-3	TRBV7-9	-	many	CASSFNSDTQYF	TGTGCCAGCAGCTTTAATTCAGATACGCAGTATTTT
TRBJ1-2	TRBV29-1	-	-	CSGSTVGDYGYTF	TGCAGCGGATCGACAGTGGGTGACTATGGCTACACCTTC
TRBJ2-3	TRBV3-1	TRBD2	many	CASSHYSIGTSSLTDTQYF	TGTGCCAGCAGCCACTATTCTATTGGGACTAGTTCCCTCACAGATACGCAGTATTTT
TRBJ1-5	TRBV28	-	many	CASSLISGRQPQHF	TGTGCCAGCAGTTTAATAAGCGGCCGTCAGCCCCAGCATTTT
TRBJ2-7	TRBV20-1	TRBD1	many	CSAAGTGNGYEQYF	TGCAGTGCAGCCGGGACAGGGAACGGCTACGAGCAGTACTTC
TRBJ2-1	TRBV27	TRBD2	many	CASSFWTSGNNEQFF	TGTGCCAGCAGTTTTTGGACTAGCGGTAACAATGAGCAGTTCTTC
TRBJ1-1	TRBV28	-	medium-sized	CASCPGALNTEAFF	TGTGCCAGCTGCCCGGGGGCCCTGAACACTGAAGCTTTCTTT
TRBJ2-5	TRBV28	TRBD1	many	CASSLSGQGLETQYF	TGTGCCAGCAGTTTGTCGGGACAGGGTCTCGAGACCCAGTACTTC
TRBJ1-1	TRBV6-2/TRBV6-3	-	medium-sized	CASSSQIPRTEAFF	TGTGCCAGCAGCTCCCAAATACCTCGCACTGAAGCTTTCTTT
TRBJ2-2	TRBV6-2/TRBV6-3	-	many	CASSYLAIHGGGELFF	TGTGCCAGCAGTTACCTAGCTATACATGGAGGCGGGGAGCTGTTTTTT
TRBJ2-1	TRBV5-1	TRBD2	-	CASSGPGGRNNEQFF	TGCGCCAGCAGCGGCCCGGGCGGGAGGAACAATGAGCAGTTCTTC
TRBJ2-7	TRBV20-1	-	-	CSARGLAGNEQYF	TGCAGTGCTAGAGGGCTAGCTGGGAACGAGCAGTACTTC
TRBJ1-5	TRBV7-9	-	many	CASSLSGTGQPQHF	TGTGCCAGCAGCTTATCAGGGACCGGTCAGCCCCAGCATTTT
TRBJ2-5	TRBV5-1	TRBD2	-	CASTPAGGPYETQYF	TGCGCCAGCACGCCAGCGGGAGGGCCTTATGAGACCCAGTACTTC
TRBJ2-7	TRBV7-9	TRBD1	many	CASSSTGGSLDEQYF	TGTGCCAGCAGCTCGACAGGGGGCTCCTTGGACGAGCAGTACTTC
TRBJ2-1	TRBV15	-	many	CATSRDPHSVSSYNEQFF	TGTGCCACCAGCAGAGATCCCCATAGCGTTAGCTCCTACAATGAGCAGTTCTTC
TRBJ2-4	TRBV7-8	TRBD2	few	CASSPHQREGRNIQYF	TGTGCCAGCAGCCCCCACCAGCGGGAGGGCCGCAACATTCAGTACTTC
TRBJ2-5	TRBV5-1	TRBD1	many	CASRRGPGQGTETQYF	TGCGCCAGCCGCCGGGGGCCGGGACAGGGGACGGAGACCCAGTACTTC